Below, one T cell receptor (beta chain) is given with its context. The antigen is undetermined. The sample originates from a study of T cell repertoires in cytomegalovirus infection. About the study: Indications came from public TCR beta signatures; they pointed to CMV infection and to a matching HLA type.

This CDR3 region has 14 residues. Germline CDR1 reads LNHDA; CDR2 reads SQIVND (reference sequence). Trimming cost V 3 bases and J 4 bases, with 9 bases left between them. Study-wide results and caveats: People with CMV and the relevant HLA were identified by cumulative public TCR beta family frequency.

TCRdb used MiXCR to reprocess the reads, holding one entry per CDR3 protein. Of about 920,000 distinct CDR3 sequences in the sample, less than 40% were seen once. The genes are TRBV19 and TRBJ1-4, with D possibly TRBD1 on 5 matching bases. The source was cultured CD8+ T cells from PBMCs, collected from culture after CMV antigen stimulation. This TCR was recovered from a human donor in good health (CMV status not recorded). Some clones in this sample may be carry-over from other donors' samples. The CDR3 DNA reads TGTGCCAGTAGTATCCGAGACAGTAATGAAAAACTGTTTTTT. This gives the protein CASSIRDSNEKLFF.